The present T cell receptor beta chain was sequenced within a study of CD8 T cells in ankylosing spondylitis. Study findings and constraints: Within matched ankylosing spondylitis synovial fluid, disease-linked clones were reportedly significantly enriched. In the blood and synovial fluid of reactive arthritis, some motif variants had been previously reported. Apparently characteristic of ankylosing spondylitis blood was a TCR beta motif (eight highly homologous variants).

Comment on this clonotype: What it binds is unknown.

TCR beta libraries were made by quantitative 5'-RACE with molecular barcodes. MiXCR, applied by TCRdb to the 5' RACE reads, yields one record per CDR3 protein. This table holds 200,000 to 250,000 distinct CDR3 sequences, about a sixth found once. Trimming cost V 4 bases and J 5 bases; bases outside gene matches: 5. There are 15 residues in the CDR3. Germline V CDR1 and CDR2: SGDLS, YYNGEE. The material sequenced was blood, either unsorted or a sorted T cell fraction (not recorded which). The J gene is TRBJ2-7, the V gene TRBV9, with 14 bases lining up with TRBD2. The receptor comes from a male donor with ankylosing spondylitis. The CDR3 region has the DNA TGTGCCAGCAGCTCAGGGACTAGCGGGAGCCACGAGCAGTACTTC. Protein sequence: CASSSGTSGSHEQYF.